A single sample is the source of the 26 T cell receptor beta chains below, sequenced in a study of beta chain features in type 1 diabetes. All of the isolated RNA was reverse transcribed, so expressed TCRB transcripts were sequenced. The table came from immunoSEQ multiplex PCR; TCRdb's copy has only in-frame clones and leaves some out. The data hold hundreds of thousands of clones, with roughly 31% observed a single time. Specimen: naive CD4+ T cells from blood. The receptor source for this set is a man in his late teens or twenties in good health.

A few counts support this clone. The chain has TRBV20-1 and TRBJ2-7; D gene unclear. CDR1 is DFQATT, CDR2 SNEGSKA, per germline (reference sequence). The germline V and J ends were trimmed by 3 bases and 4 bases, with 7 bases remaining between them. This CDR3 contains 11 residues. Written as DNA, the CDR3 is TGCAGTGCTAGTGAGGCATACGAGCAGTACTTC. It specifies CSASEAYEQYF.

The V call is TRBV2, the J call TRBJ2-1; D possibly corresponds to TRBD1 (5 bases). There are 12 residues in the CDR3. Germline lookup yields CDR1 SNHLY and CDR2 FYNNEI. The V gene lost 4 bases and the J gene lost 9 bases, with 10 bases spanning the gap. The chain's CDR3 is CASSVYRREQFF. DNA of the CDR3: TGTGCCAGCAGTGTCTACAGGCGTGAGCAGTTCTTC. The entire variable domain, with the rest obtained from reference TRBV2 and TRBJ2-1, is as follows: EPEVTQTPSHQVTQMGQEVILRCVPISNHLYFYWYRQILGQKVEFLVSFYNNEISEKSEIFDDQFSVERPDGSNFTLKIRSTKLEDSAMYFCASSVYRREQFFGPGTRLTVL.

The chain recombines TRBV18 with TRBJ1-1; no definite D call. The CDR3 has 15 amino acids. Germline V CDR1 and CDR2: KGHSH, LQKENI. The V end lost 0 bases, the J end lost 4 bases, and 12 bases lay between the germline ends. The CDR3 DNA reads TGTGCCAGCTCACCACCGGGAGGGCGCGGCACTGAAGCTTTCTTT. This codes for CASSPPGGRGTEAFF.

This chain's CDR3 is CASSPAGREGEQFF. The DNA for the CDR3 is TGTGCCAGCAGCCCCGCCGGGCGGGAGGGTGAGCAGTTCTTC. V usage is TRBV11-3 and J usage is TRBJ2-1; TRBD2 agrees at 9 bases. From germline, CDR1 is SGHNT and CDR2 YENEEA. With V trimmed by 5 bases and J by 9 bases, 8 bases remained unmatched. CDR3 length: 14 residues. Filled out from reference TRBV11-3 and TRBJ2-1, the complete variable domain reads EAGVVQSPRYKIIEKKQPVAFWCNPISGHNTLYWYLQNLGQGPELLIRYENEEAVDDSQLPKDRFSAERLKGVDSTLKIQPAELGDSAVYLCASSPAGREGEQFFGPGTRLTVL.

This clone appeared once. This chain joins TRBV7-6 and TRBJ2-7; TRBD1 agrees at 7 bases. Germline V gene lookup returns CDR1 SGHVS and CDR2 FNYEAQ. This CDR3 is 15 amino acids long. The junction had 5 bases not matched to a gene; V was cut back by 1 base and J by 2 bases. CDR3 bases: TGTGCCAGCAGCTTAGGTGCAGGGGGAACCTACGAGCAGTACTTC. As protein: CASSLGAGGTYEQYF.

The chain employs TRBV7-2 and TRBJ2-1; 8 bases are shared with TRBD2. The V gene end was trimmed by 5 bases and the J gene end by 5 bases; junction bases not matched to a gene: 5. Germline V gene data show CDR1 as SGHTA and CDR2 as FQGNSA. CDR3 size: 14 residues. CDR3 residues: CASSLSGANNEQFF. The CDR3 DNA follows: TGTGCCAGCAGCCTTAGCGGGGCCAACAATGAGCAGTTCTTC.

This clone appeared once. J is TRBJ2-5 and V is TRBV7-6; D possibly corresponds to TRBD2 (5 bases). Germline assignment: CDR1 SGHVS and CDR2 FNYEAQ. This CDR3 has 13 amino acids. With 1 base removed from V and 5 bases from J, the gap between germline ends came to 8 bases. CDR3 residues: CASSLVPGETQYF. As DNA, the CDR3 is TGTGCCAGCAGCTTAGTTCCGGGGGAGACCCAGTACTTC.

In nucleotides, the CDR3 is TGTGCCAGCAGTTTGATCAGGGCCGGGGCCAACGTCCTGACTTTC. This translates into CASSLIRAGANVLTF. This chain links TRBV28 with TRBJ2-6; a weak D match, TRBD1 (5 bases). Germline-derived CDR1 and CDR2 are MDHEN and SYDVKM. Deletions cut 3 bases from V and 4 bases from J, with 10 bases between. CDR3 length: 15 amino acids.

This clone turned up a few times. V gene TRBV19 combines with J gene TRBJ2-3, with 8 nucleotides matching TRBD1. The CDR3 runs to 14 residues. Trimming took 6 bases from V and 4 from J; bases not matched to a gene: 6. Germline lookup yields CDR1 LNHDA and CDR2 SQIVND (reference sequence). Here the CDR3 reads CASRETGASDTQYF. DNA of the CDR3: TGTGCCAGTAGGGAGACAGGGGCGTCAGATACGCAGTATTTT. The variable domain in full, with the rest retrieved from reference TRBV19 and TRBJ2-3, is DGGITQSPKYLFRKEGQNVTLSCEQNLNHDAMYWYRQDPGQGLRLIYYSQIVNDFQKGDIAEGYSVSREKKESFPLTVTSAQKNPTAFYLCASRETGASDTQYFGPGTRLTVL.

Details on this clone: Germline is not matched at one junction end, which may reflect a read error. J is TRBJ2-1 and V is TRBV7-2, with 11 bases identical to TRBD2. The germline V gene has CDR1 SGHTA and CDR2 FQGNSA. This CDR3 has 12 residues. The CDR3 here is CASSPPGLAGVF. The CDR3 region has the DNA TGTGCCAGCAGCCCCCCAGGACTAGCGGGTGTCTTC. The full variable domain, with the rest looked up from reference TRBV7-2 and TRBJ2-1, is GAGVSQSPSNKVTEKGKDVELRCDPISGHTALYWYRQSLGQGLEFLIYFQGNSAPDKSGLPSDRFSAERTGGSVSTLTIQRTQQEDSAVYLCASSPPGLAGVFGPGTRLTVL.

Only one count was recorded for this clone. The chain combines TRBV29-1 with TRBJ2-3; D is tentatively TRBD1 or TRBD2 (6 bases each). This CDR3 is 13 amino acids long. Germline assignment: CDR1 SQVTM and CDR2 ANQGSEA. V was shortened by 7 bases and J by 0 bases, with 11 bases between the two germline ends. The CDR3 is CSGGAVSTDTQYF. The DNA for the CDR3 is TGCAGCGGGGGGGCGGTAAGCACAGATACGCAGTATTTT.

The V gene is TRBV30, the J gene TRBJ2-1; no definite D call. Germline V gene sequence: CDR1 GTSNPN, CDR2 SVGIG (reference sequence). Between the trimmed V and J ends, which lost 1 base and 5 bases, there was a span of 12 bases. This CDR3 spans 14 amino acids. CDR3 DNA sequence: TGTGCCTGGAGTGGGCTTACAATCCACAATGAGCAGTTCTTC. It encodes CAWSGLTIHNEQFF.

This chain connects TRBV7-2 to TRBJ1-5; no firm D call. From germline, CDR1 is SGHTA and CDR2 FQGNSA. The CDR3 is 14 amino acids. V was clipped by 5 bases and J by 7 bases, with 15 bases between them. CDR3 DNA sequence: TGTGCCAGCAGCCTTACATCGACCCGACAGCCCCAGCATTTT. The encoded protein is CASSLTSTRQPQHF.

The chain couples TRBV28 to TRBJ2-3, with TRBD2 identical over 8 bases. CDR3 length equals 16 residues. With 5 bases clipped from V and 3 bases from J, the junction kept 10 bases outside the gene matches. CDR1 is MDHEN and CDR2 is SYDVKM in the germline V gene. The CDR3 coding sequence is TGTGCCAGCAGTCCCTCCGGGACTAGTAAGACAGATACGCAGTATTTT. Translated, it gives CASSPSGTSKTDTQYF.

This clone has only a few counts. This chain connects TRBV30 to TRBJ2-7, with 8 positions matching TRBD1. The CDR3 loop spans 14 amino acids. Trimming at V came to 3 bases and at J to 4 bases, leaving 8 bases not matched to a gene. Germline lookup yields CDR1 GTSNPN and CDR2 SVGIG (reference sequence). For the CDR3, the DNA is TGTGCCTGGAGCATAGGACAGGGCATTTACGAGCAGTACTTC. The encoded protein is CAWSIGQGIYEQYF.

J is TRBJ2-7 and V is TRBV4-3, with 7 bases that match TRBD1. Germline assignment: CDR1 LGHNA and CDR2 YSLEER. There are 16 residues in the CDR3. Trimming took 0 bases from V and 1 from J; bases not matched to a gene: 6. The CDR3 region is CASSQDWRQGSYEQYF. The CDR3 coding sequence is TGCGCCAGCAGCCAAGATTGGAGACAGGGTTCCTACGAGCAGTACTTC.

The genes are TRBV4-2 and TRBJ2-4; TRBD1 might be the D (6 bases). CDR3 size: 14 residues. Germline V gene data show CDR1 as LGHNA and CDR2 as YNFKEQ. Trimming shortened V by 0 bases and J by 8 bases, and 11 bases separated the two germline ends. The CDR3 DNA reads as TGTGCCAGCAGCCAAGAAAGGGGGAGAGACATTCAGTACTTC. Its translation is CASSQERGRDIQYF.

This clone turned up a few times. The chain links TRBV28 to TRBJ2-6; TRBD1 might be the D (5 bases). With 5 bases removed from V and 5 bases from J, the gap between germline ends came to 13 bases. CDR1 and CDR2 (germline): MDHEN, SYDVKM. This CDR3 is built from 15 residues. CDR3: CASSPTGVRANVLTF. CDR3 DNA: TGTGCCAGCAGTCCTACAGGTGTTCGGGCCAACGTCCTGACTTTC.

This clone showed up just a few times. The chain links TRBV7-9 to TRBJ1-1; weak D call: TRBD1 (5 bases). CDR3 length: 13 amino acids. Per germline, CDR1 SEHNR and CDR2 FQNEAQ (reference sequence). The ends were cut back, 5 bases at V and 8 bases at J, with 15 bases in the middle. This chain's CDR3 is CASSVGTLREAFF. Written as DNA, the CDR3 is TGTGCCAGCAGCGTTGGGACCTTAAGGGAAGCTTTCTTT.

The CDR3 loop reads CAWRKQGAYTEAFF. In nucleotides, the CDR3 is TGTGCCTGGAGAAAACAGGGGGCGTACACTGAAGCTTTCTTT. V and J are TRBV30 and TRBJ1-1, with 9 bases matching TRBD1. The V gene's germline CDR1 is GTSNPN and CDR2 SVGIG (reference sequence). V trimming: 3 bases; J trimming: 3 bases; junction bases outside the gene matches: 5. The CDR3 has 14 residues.

This clone was observed a handful of times. This rearrangement joins TRBV4-2 to TRBJ2-1; D may be TRBD2 (6 bases). Germline-derived CDR1 and CDR2 are LGHNA and YNFKEQ. The V gene lost 4 bases and the J gene lost 10 bases, with 20 bases spanning the gap. This CDR3 region has 15 residues. The CDR3 nucleotides read TGTGCCAGCAGCCTGGGGCTAGCGCCCTTGGAGGAGCAGTTCTTC. Translating it yields CASSLGLAPLEEQFF.

The chain is built from TRBV30 and TRBJ2-7; 12 positions agree with TRBD1. J was trimmed by 5 bases and V by 5 bases; bases with no gene match: 4. The CDR3 contains 13 residues. Per the germline V gene, CDR1 is GTSNPN and CDR2 is SVGIG (reference sequence). DNA of the CDR3: TGTGCCTGGGGCCGGGACAGGGGGCACGAGCAGTACTTC. Its protein is CAWGRDRGHEQYF.

This clone was recorded a few times. The chain employs TRBV30 and TRBJ1-1; D may be TRBD1 (6 bases). The CDR3 is made up of 13 amino acids. The germline CDR1 and CDR2 sequences are GTSNPN and SVGIG (reference sequence). Trimming took 4 bases from V and 6 from J, leaving 15 bases between them. The CDR3 reads CAWNIWGRSEAFF. CDR3 sequence (DNA): TGTGCCTGGAACATTTGGGGGCGCTCTGAAGCTTTCTTT.

V gene TRBV7-2 combines with J gene TRBJ2-7, with TRBD2 matching 7 bases. J gave up 7 bases and V 4 bases, and 13 bases lay outside the gene matches. The CDR3 contains 15 residues. Germline assignment: CDR1 SGHTA and CDR2 FQGNSA. The CDR3 nucleotides read TGTGCCAGCAGCTCCCGAGCGGGACGGTTCGGTGAGCAGTACTTC. Protein sequence: CASSSRAGRFGEQYF.

The CDR3 loop is CSARTGAGTGELFF. As DNA, the CDR3 is TGCAGCGCTAGGACAGGGGCGGGCACCGGGGAGCTGTTTTTT. The chain carries TRBV29-1 and TRBJ2-2, with TRBD1 matching over 9 bases. The CDR3 has 14 residues. Germline V gene lookup returns CDR1 SQVTM and CDR2 ANQGSEA. The trim removed 7 bases at V and 4 bases at J, leaving 7 bases unmatched.

The genes are TRBV29-1 and TRBJ2-7; a possible D gene is TRBD1 (6 bases). Trimming stripped 7 bases from V and 7 bases from J, with 17 bases between. The CDR3 spans 12 residues. In germline, CDR1 is SQVTM, CDR2 ANQGSEA. The CDR3 bases are TGCAGCGGCAGGGACACTCTACGAGAGCAGTACTTC. Translating gives CSGRDTLREQYF.